The 10 T cell receptor beta chains below all came from one sample that was sequenced in a study of Ad26.COV2.S vaccination and SARS-CoV-2 variants. Regarding treatment: about 20 received Ad26.COV2.S at low or high dose, single or two shots; about five received placebo; per-sample allocation not given. Vaccine and placebo recipients were sampled on day 63 after the first injection. Clones were read by immunoSEQ multiplex PCR, and TCRdb kept only the in-frame ones, dropping some. In the table there are hundreds of thousands of clones, 88% of which are singletons. This material consisted of peripheral blood, taken in a trial of Ad26.COV2.S vaccine versus placebo. The receptors originated from a person aged 18-65 years who received the Ad26.COV2.S COVID-19 vaccine or a placebo.

The rearrangement uses TRBV27 and TRBJ1-2, with 8 bases that match TRBD1. The length of the CDR3 is 17 residues. Trimming removed 10 bases from V and 4 bases from J; junction bases left unmatched: 20. Germline V gene lookup returns CDR1 MNHEY and CDR2 SMNVEV (reference sequence). The CDR3 sequence is CATKKDRVPLLGYGYTF. As DNA, the CDR3 is TGTGCCACCAAAAAGGACAGGGTGCCCCTACTAGGCTATGGCTACACCTTC.

Worth noting for this clone: The sample has other DNA sequences that encode this CDR3 too. The J gene is TRBJ2-3, the V gene TRBV9, with 7 bases fitting TRBD2. V shed 0 bases, J shed 2 bases, and the junction held 9 bases outside the gene matches. Germline assignment: CDR1 SGDLS and CDR2 YYNGEE. CDR3 length: 17 residues. CDR3 DNA: TGTGCCAGCAGCGTAGAAGGTCAGGGACTATCCACAGATACGCAGTATTTT. The encoded protein is CASSVEGQGLSTDTQYF.

The genes are TRBV4-2 and TRBJ1-2, with D hard to call. The germline gives CDR1 LGHNA, CDR2 YNFKEQ. CDR3 size: 14 residues. Trimming cost V 0 bases and J 4 bases, with 9 bases left between them. CDR3 loop: CASSQDGQTYGYTF. Written as DNA, the CDR3 is TGTGCCAGCAGCCAAGATGGGCAGACCTATGGCTACACCTTC.

The chain has TRBV20-1 and TRBJ2-7; TRBD1 is a possible D gene (5 bases). The CDR3 covers 11 residues. The germline gives CDR1 DFQATT, CDR2 SNEGSKA (reference sequence). The V end lost 5 bases, the J end lost 4 bases, and 9 bases lay between the germline ends. Written as DNA, the CDR3 is TGCAGTGCTCCTGACAGTTACGAGCAGTACTTC. Amino acid sequence: CSAPDSYEQYF.

V usage is TRBV29-1 and J usage is TRBJ2-7; TRBD1 agrees at 8 bases. The CDR3 sequence is 13 residues long. From germline, CDR1 is SQVTM and CDR2 ANQGSEA. V was clipped by 4 bases and J by 9 bases; unmatched bases: 11. CDR3: CSVGDRNPHGQYF. The CDR3 DNA follows: TGCAGCGTTGGGGACAGGAACCCCCACGGGCAGTACTTC.

The V and J genes are TRBV11-3 and TRBJ2-5, with TRBD1 matching 8 bases. The V gene end was trimmed by 5 bases and the J gene end by 4 bases; junction bases not matched to a gene: 9. This CDR3 is 15 amino acids long. Germline-derived CDR1 and CDR2 are SGHNT and YENEEA. The CDR3 sequence: CASSPRQGIGETQYF. Here the CDR3 DNA reads TGTGCCAGCAGCCCCCGACAGGGGATCGGAGAGACCCAGTACTTC.

The V gene is TRBV27, the J gene TRBJ1-1; 10 nucleotides match TRBD1. The CDR3 is made up of 15 amino acids. The junction had 10 bases not matched to a gene; V was cut back by 7 bases and J by 5 bases. Germline V lookup: CDR1 MNHEY, CDR2 SMNVEV (reference sequence). CDR3 DNA sequence: TGTGCCAGCACTTCCCCCCGGACAGGGGGTACTGAAGCTTTCTTT. Protein sequence: CASTSPRTGGTEAFF.

The chain recombines TRBV2 with TRBJ2-7, with 9 nucleotides matching TRBD2. Per germline, CDR1 SNHLY and CDR2 FYNNEI. Trimming at V came to 6 bases and at J to 6 bases, leaving 9 bases not matched to a gene. The CDR3 runs to 14 residues. The CDR3 nucleotides are TGTGCCAGCAGAGCTACGACTAGCGGATCCGAGCAGTACTTC. It specifies CASRATTSGSEQYF.

This clone was detected only once. The rearrangement uses TRBV5-1 and TRBJ1-2; 7 bases fit TRBD1. CDR1 SGHRS and CDR2 YFSETQ come from the germline V gene. The CDR3 consists of 14 residues. J lost 0 bases, V lost 4 bases, and 3 bases had no gene match. CDR3 amino acids: CASSRDSTNYGYTF. DNA for the CDR3: TGCGCCAGCAGCCGGGACAGTACTAACTATGGCTACACCTTC.

V usage is TRBV7-2 and J usage is TRBJ2-1; weak D call: TRBD2 (6 bases). Looked up from germline, CDR1 is SGHTA and CDR2 is FQGNSA. The V and J ends lost 1 base and 8 bases respectively, with 15 bases between them. The CDR3 runs 15 residues. The CDR3 here is CASSLGPGEVHEQFF. DNA of the CDR3: TGTGCCAGCAGCTTAGGACCGGGAGAGGTCCATGAGCAGTTCTTC.